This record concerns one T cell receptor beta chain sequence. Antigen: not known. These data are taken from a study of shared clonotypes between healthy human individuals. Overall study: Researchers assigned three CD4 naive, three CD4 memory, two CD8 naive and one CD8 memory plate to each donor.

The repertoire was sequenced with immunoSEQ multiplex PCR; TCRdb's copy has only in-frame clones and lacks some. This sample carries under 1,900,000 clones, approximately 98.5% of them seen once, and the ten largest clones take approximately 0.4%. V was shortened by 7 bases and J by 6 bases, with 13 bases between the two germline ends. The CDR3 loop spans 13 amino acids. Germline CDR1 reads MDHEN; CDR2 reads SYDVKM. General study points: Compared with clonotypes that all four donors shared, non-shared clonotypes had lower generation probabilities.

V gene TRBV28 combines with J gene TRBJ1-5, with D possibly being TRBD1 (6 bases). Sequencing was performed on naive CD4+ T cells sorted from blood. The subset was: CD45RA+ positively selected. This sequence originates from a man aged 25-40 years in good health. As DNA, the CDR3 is TGTGCCAGCACTTTGGGGGGCTTTCAGCCCCAGCATTTT. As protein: CASTLGGFQPQHF.